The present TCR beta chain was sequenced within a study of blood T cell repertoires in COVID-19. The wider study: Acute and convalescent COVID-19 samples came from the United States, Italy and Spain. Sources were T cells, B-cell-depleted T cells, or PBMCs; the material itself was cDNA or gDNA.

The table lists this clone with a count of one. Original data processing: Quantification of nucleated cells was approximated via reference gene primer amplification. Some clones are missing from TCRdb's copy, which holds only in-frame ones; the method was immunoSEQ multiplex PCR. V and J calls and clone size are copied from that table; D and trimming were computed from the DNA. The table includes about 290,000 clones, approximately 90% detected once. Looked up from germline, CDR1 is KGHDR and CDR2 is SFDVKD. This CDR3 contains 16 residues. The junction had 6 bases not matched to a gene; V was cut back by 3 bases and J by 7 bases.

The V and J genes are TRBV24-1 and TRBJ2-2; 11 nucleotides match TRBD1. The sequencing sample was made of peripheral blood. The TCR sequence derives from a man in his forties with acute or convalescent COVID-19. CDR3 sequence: CATSDLDRGPHGELFF. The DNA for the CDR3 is TGTGCCACCAGTGATCTGGACAGGGGGCCTCACGGGGAGCTGTTTTTT.